Included here is one T cell receptor beta chain sequence, with context. Its antigen is still unknown. Sampling times: baseline, cycle 4 day 1, cycle 7 day 1. The data were taken from a study of OX40 agonist ivuxolimab in advanced cancers. Study context: Partial responses occurred in three patients (one hepatocellular carcinoma, two cutaneous melanoma).

Study-wide findings and caveats: In the 0.1 to 3.0 mg/kg range, CD4+ and CD8+ blood T cells had expanded clonally by week 6.

Sequencing was performed with immunoSEQ multiplex PCR; in TCRdb, only in-frame clones are kept and a portion is missing. This table holds some 97,000 clones, around 93% found once. The CDR3 spans 16 residues. CDR1 and CDR2 from the germline V gene are KGHSH and LQKENI. Germline trimming cut 5 bases from V and 8 bases from J; bases unmatched to any gene: 8. The origin of this receptor is an adult with an advanced solid tumor such as melanoma, head and neck, liver or kidney cancer. The V and J genes are TRBV18 and TRBJ2-1; 14 nucleotides line up with TRBD2. The material was CD4+ or CD8+ T cells sorted from blood, obtained in a trial of the OX40 agonist ivuxolimab. The CDR3 reads CASSSTGTSGRDEQFF. CDR3 in DNA: TGTGCCAGCTCATCAACCGGGACTAGCGGGAGAGATGAGCAGTTCTTC.